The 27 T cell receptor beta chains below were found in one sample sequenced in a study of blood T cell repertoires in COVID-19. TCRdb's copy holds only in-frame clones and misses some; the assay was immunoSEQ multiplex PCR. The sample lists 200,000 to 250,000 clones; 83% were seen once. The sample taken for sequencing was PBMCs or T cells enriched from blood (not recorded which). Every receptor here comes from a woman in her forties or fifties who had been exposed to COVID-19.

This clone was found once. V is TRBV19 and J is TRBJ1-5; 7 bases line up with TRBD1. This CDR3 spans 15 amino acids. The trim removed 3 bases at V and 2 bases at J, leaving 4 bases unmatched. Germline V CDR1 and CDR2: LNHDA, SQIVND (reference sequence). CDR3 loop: CASSIDRVGNQPQHF. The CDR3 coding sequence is TGTGCCAGTAGTATCGACAGGGTCGGCAATCAGCCCCAGCATTTT.

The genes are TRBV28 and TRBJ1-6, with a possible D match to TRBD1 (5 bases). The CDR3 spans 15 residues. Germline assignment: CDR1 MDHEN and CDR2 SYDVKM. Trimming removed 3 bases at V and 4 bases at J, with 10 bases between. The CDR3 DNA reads TGTGCCAGCAGTTTGGGGGGAGGGTATAATTCACCCCTCCACTTT. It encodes CASSLGGGYNSPLHF.

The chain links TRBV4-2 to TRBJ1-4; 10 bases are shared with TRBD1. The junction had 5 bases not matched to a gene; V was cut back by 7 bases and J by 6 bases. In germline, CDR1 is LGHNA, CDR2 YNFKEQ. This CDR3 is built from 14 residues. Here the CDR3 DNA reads TGTGCCAGCACCAGGGACAGGGGAGATGAAAAACTGTTTTTT. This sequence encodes CASTRDRGDEKLFF.

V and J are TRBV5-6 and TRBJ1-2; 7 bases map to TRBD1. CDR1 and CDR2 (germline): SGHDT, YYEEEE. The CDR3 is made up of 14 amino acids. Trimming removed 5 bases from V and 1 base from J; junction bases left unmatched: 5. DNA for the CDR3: TGTGCCAGCAGACGACAGGGCGGTAACTATGGCTACACCTTC. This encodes CASRRQGGNYGYTF.

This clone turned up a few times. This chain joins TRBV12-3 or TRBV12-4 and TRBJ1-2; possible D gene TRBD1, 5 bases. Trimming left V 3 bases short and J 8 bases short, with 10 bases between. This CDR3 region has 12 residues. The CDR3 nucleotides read TGTGCCAGCAGTTTTGCAGGGTCAGGCTACACCTTC. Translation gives CASSFAGSGYTF.

The CDR3 nucleotides are TGCGCCAGCAGCTCGTACTTCCGGGACTTCGGTGGGGAGACCCAGTACTTC. Its translation: CASSSYFRDFGGETQYF. The chain recombines TRBV5-1 with TRBJ2-5, with a tentative D call TRBD2 (6 bases). Germline CDR1 SGHRS, CDR2 YFSETQ. The CDR3 is 17 amino acids. Trimming cost V 3 bases and J 5 bases, with 23 bases left between them.

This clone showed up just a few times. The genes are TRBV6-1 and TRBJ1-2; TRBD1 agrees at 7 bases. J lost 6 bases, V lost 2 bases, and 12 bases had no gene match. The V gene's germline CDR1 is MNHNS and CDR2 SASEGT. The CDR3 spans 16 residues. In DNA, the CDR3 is TGTGCCAGCAGTGAAATTTTTCGTAAGGGGGCGAATGGCTACACCTTC. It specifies CASSEIFRKGANGYTF.

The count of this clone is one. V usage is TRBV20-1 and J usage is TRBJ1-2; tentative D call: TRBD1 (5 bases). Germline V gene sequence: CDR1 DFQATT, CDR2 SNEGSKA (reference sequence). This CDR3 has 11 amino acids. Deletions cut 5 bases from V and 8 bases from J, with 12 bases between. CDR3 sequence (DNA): TGCAGTGCTCCTGATGGGGGGGGCTACACCTTC. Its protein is CSAPDGGGYTF.

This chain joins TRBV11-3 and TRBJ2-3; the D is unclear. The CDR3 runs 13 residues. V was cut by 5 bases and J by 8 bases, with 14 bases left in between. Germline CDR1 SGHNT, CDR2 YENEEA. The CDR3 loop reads CASSATRVATQYF. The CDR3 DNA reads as TGTGCCAGCAGCGCCACCAGAGTAGCTACGCAGTATTTT.

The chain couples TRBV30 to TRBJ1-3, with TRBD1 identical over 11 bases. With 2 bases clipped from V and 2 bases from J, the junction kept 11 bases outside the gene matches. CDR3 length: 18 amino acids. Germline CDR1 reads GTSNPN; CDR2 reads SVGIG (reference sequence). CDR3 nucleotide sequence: TGTGCCTGGAGTCCGAGGACAGGGGGCTTGTCCGCTGGAAACACCATATATTTT. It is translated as CAWSPRTGGLSAGNTIYF.

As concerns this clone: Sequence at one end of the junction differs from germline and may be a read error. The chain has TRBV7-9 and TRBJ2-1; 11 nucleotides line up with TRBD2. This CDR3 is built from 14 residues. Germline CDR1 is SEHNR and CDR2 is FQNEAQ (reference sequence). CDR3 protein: CASSLAGGKNEQFF. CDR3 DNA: TGTGCCAGCAGTTTAGCGGGGGGGAAGAATGAGCAGTTCTTC.

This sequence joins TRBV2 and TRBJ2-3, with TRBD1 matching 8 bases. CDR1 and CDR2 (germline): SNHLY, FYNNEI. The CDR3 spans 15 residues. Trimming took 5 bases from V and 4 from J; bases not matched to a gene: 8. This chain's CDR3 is CASSTDRAFSDTQYF. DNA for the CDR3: TGTGCCAGCAGTACGGACAGGGCATTCTCAGATACGCAGTATTTT.

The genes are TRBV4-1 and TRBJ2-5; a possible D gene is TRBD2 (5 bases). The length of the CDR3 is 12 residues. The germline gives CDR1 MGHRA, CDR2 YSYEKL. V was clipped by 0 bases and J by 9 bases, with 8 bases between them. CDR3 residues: CASSQDFGAQYF. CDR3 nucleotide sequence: TGCGCCAGCAGCCAAGATTTCGGGGCCCAGTACTTC.

CDR3 region: CSVEDQGGGYGYTF. CDR3 nucleotides: TGCAGCGTTGAAGATCAGGGAGGCGGCTATGGCTACACCTTC. V gene TRBV29-1 combines with J gene TRBJ1-2; D may be TRBD1 (5 bases). Germline CDR1 reads SQVTM; CDR2 reads ANQGSEA. The CDR3 is 14 amino acids. V lost 0 bases to trimming and J lost 4 bases, with 12 bases between them. Filled out from reference TRBV29-1 and TRBJ1-2, the complete variable domain reads SAVISQKPSRDICQRGTSLTIQCQVDSQVTMMFWYRQQPGQSLTLIATANQGSEATYESGFVIDKFPISRPNLTFSTLTVSNMSPEDSSIYLCSVEDQGGGYGYTFGSGTRLTVV.

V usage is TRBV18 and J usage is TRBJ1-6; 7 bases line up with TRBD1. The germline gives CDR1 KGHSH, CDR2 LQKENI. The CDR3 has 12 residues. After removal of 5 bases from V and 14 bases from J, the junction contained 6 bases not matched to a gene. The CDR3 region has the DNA TGTGCCAGCTCATACGACAGGGCTTCCCTCCACTTT. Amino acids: CASSYDRASLHF.

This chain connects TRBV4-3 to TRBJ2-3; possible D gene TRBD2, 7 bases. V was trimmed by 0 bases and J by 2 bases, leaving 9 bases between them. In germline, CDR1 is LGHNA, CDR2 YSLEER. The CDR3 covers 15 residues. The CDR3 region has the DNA TGCGCCAGCAGCCAAGAAGGGGGGGCCACAGATACGCAGTATTTT. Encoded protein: CASSQEGGATDTQYF.

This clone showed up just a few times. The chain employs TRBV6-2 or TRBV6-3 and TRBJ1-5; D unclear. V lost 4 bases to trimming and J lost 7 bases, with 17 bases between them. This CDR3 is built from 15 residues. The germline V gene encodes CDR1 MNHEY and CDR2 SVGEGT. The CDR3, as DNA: TGTGCCAGCAGTTCCCTAGCTGAGGGAACACAGCCCCAGCATTTT. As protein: CASSSLAEGTQPQHF.

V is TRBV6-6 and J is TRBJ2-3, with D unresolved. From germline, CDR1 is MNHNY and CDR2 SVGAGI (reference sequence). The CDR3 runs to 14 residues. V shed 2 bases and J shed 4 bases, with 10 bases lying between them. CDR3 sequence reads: CASSYIPQPDTQYF. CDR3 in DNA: TGTGCCAGCAGTTACATTCCACAGCCAGATACGCAGTATTTT.

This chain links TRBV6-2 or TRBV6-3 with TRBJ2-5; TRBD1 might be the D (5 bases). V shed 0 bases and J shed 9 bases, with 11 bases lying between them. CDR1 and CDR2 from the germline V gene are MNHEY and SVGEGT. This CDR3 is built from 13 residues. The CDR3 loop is CASSYSNQGSQYF. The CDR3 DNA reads TGTGCCAGCAGTTACTCGAATCAGGGCTCCCAGTACTTC.

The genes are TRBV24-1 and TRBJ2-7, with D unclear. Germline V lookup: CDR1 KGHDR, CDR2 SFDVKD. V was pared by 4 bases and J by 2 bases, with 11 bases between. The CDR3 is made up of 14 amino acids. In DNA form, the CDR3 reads TGTGCCACCAGTGACCGCGGAAGACCCTACGAGCAGTACTTC. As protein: CATSDRGRPYEQYF.

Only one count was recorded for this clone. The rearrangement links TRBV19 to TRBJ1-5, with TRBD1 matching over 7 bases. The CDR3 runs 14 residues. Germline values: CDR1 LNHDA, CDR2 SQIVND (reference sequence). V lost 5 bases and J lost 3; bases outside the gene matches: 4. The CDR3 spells CASSGTVFNQPQHF. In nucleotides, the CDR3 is TGTGCCAGTAGTGGGACAGTCTTCAATCAGCCCCAGCATTTT.

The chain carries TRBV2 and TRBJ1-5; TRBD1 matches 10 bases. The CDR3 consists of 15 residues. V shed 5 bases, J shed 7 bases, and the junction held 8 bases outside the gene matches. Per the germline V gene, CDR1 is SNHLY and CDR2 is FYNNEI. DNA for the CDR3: TGTGCCAGCAGTTTGGACAGGGGGAAGCGCCAGCCCCAGCATTTT. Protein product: CASSLDRGKRQPQHF.

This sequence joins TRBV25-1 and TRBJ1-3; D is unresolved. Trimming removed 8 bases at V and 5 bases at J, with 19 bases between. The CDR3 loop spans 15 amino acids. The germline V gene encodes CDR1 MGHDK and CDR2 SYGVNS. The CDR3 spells CASEGAADPRNTIYF. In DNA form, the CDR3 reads TGTGCCAGCGAGGGAGCGGCAGATCCTAGAAACACCATATATTTT.

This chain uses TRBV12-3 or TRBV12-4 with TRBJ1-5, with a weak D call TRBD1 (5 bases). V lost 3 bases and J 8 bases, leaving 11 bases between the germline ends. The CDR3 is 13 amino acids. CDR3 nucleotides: TGTGCCAGCAGTTTCGGCAGGGATAAGCCCCAGCATTTT. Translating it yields CASSFGRDKPQHF.

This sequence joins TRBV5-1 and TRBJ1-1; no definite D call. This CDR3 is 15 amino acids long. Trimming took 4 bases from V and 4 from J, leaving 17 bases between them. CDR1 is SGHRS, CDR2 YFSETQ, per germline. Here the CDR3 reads CASSPAGGLGTEAFF. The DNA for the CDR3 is TGCGCCAGCAGCCCGGCCGGAGGTCTGGGCACTGAAGCTTTCTTT.

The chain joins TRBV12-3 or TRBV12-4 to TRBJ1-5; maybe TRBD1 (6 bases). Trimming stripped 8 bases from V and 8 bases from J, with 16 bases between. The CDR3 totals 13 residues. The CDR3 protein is CASAGGGPKPQHF. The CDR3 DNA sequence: TGTGCCAGCGCTGGGGGGGGGCCAAAGCCCCAGCATTTT.

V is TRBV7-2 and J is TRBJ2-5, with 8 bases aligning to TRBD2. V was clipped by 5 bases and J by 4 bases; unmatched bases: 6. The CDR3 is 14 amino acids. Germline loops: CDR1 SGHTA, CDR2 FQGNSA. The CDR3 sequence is CASSPGGGRETQYF. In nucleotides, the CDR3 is TGTGCCAGCAGCCCCGGCGGGGGGCGAGAGACCCAGTACTTC.